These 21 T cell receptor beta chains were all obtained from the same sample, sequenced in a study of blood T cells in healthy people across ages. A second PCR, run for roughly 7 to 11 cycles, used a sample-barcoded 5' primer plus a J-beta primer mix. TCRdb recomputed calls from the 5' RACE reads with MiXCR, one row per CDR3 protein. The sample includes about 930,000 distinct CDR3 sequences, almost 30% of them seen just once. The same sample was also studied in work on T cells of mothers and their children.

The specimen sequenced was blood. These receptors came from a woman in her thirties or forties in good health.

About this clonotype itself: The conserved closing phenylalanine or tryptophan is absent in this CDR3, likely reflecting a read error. The DNA of the CDR3 is TGTGCCAGCAGCTTGGGCAGAAATGAAAAACTGTTTTTG. This gives the protein CASSLGRNEKLFL. The V and J genes are TRBV5-6 and TRBJ1-4; D gene uncertain. Looked up from germline, CDR1 is SGHDT and CDR2 is YYEEEE. The V end lost 0 bases, the J end lost 5 bases, and 5 bases lay between the germline ends. The CDR3 consists of 13 residues.

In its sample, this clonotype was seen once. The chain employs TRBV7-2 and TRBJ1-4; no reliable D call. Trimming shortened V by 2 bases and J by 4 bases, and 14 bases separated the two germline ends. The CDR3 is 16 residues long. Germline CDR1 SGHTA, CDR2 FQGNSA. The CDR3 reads CASSLNGPQHNEKLFF. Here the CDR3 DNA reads TGTGCCAGCAGCTTAAACGGGCCCCAGCATAATGAAAAACTGTTTTTT.

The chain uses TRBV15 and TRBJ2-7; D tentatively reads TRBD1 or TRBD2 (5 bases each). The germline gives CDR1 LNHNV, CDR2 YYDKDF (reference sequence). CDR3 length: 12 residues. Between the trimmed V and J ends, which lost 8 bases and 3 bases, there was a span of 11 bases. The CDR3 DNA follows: TGTGCCACCTGGGACGGAGTCTACGAGCAGTACTTC. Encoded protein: CATWDGVYEQYF.

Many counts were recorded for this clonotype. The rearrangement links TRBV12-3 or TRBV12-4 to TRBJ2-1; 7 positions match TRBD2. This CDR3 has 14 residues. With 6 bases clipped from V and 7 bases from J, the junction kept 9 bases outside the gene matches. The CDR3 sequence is CASSPVGRGNEQFF. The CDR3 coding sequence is TGTGCCAGCAGCCCTGTGGGGCGGGGGAATGAGCAGTTCTTC.

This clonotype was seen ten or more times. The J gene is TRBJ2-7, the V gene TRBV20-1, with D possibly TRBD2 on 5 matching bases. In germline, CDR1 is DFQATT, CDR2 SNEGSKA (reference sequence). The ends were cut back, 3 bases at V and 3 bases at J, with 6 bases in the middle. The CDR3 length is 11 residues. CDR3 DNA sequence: TGCAGTGCTAGGGACTTCTACGAGCAGTACTTC. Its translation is CSARDFYEQYF.

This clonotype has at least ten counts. CDR3 amino acids: CASSRTFPGTGVVLAKNIQYF. DNA for the CDR3: TGTGCCAGCAGCCGCACTTTCCCCGGGACAGGGGTCGTCTTAGCCAAAAACATTCAGTACTTC. This chain links TRBV7-3 with TRBJ2-4; 10 positions agree with TRBD1. Germline CDR1 SGHTA, CDR2 FQGTGA. The CDR3 is 21 residues long. V lost 5 bases, J lost 0 bases, and 19 bases stayed unmatched.

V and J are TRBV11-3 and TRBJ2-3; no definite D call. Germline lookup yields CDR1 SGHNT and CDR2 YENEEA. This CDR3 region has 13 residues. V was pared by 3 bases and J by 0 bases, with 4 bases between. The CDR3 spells CASSFWSTDTQYF. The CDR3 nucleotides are TGTGCCAGCAGCTTTTGGAGCACAGATACGCAGTATTTT.

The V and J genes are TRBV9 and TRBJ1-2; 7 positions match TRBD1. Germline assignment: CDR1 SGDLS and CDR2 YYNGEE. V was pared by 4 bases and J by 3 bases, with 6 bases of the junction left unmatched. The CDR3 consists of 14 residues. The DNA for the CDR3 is TGTGCCAGCAGCAAACCTCAGGGGGACTATGGCTACACCTTC. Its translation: CASSKPQGDYGYTF.

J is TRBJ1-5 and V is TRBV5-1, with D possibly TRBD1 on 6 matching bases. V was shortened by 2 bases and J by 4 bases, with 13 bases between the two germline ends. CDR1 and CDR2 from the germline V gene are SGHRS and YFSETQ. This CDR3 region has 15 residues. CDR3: CASSFTGSVNQPQHF. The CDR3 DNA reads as TGCGCCAGCAGCTTCACAGGGTCAGTAAATCAGCCCCAGCATTTT.

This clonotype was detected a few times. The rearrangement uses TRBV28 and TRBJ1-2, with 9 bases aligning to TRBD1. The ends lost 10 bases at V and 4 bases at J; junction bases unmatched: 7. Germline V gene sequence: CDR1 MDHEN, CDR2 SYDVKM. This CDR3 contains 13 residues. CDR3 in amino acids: CAIGTGYFYGYTF. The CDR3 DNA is TGTGCCATAGGGACAGGGTATTTCTATGGCTACACCTTC.

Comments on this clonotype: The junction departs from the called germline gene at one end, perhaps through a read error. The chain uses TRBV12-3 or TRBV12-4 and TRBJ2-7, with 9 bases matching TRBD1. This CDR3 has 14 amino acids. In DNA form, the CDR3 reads TGTGCCGGCAGTCTAGGGACAGGGAGGGACGGGCAGTACTTC. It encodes CAGSLGTGRDGQYF.

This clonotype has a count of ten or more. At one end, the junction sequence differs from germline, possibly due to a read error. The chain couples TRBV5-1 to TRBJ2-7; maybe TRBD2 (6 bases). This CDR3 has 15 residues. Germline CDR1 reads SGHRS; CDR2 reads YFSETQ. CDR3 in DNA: TGTGCCAGCAGCTTGGGACCCGGGAGCTCCTACGAGCAGTACTTC. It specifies CASSLGPGSSYEQYF. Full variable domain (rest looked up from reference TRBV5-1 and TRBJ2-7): KAGVTQTPRYLIKTRGQQVTLSCSPISGHRSVSWYQQTPGQGLQFLFEYFSETQRNKGNFPGRFSGRQFSNSRSEMNVSTLELGDSALYLCASSLGPGSSYEQYFGPGTRLTVT.

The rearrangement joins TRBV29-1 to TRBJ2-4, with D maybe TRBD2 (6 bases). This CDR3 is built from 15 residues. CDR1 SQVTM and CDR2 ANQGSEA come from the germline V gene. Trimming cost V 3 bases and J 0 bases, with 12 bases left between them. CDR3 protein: CSVETGDLAKNIQYF. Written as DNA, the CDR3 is TGCAGCGTTGAGACGGGGGATTTAGCCAAAAACATTCAGTACTTC. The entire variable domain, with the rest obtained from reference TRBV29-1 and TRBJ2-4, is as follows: SAVISQKPSRDICQRGTSLTIQCQVDSQVTMMFWYRQQPGQSLTLIATANQGSEATYESGFVIDKFPISRPNLTFSTLTVSNMSPEDSSIYLCSVETGDLAKNIQYFGAGTRLSVL.

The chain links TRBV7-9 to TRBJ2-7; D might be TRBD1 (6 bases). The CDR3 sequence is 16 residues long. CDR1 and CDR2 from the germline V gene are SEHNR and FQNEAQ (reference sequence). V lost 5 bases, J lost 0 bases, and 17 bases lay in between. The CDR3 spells CASSNRGVQGSYEQYF. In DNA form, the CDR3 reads TGTGCCAGCAGCAATAGAGGTGTACAGGGCTCCTACGAGCAGTACTTC.

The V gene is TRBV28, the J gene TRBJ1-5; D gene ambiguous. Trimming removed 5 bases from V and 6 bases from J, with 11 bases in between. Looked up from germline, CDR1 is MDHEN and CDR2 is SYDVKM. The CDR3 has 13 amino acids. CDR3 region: CASSANRIQPQHF. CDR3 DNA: TGTGCCAGCAGTGCGAACCGCATTCAGCCCCAGCATTTT.

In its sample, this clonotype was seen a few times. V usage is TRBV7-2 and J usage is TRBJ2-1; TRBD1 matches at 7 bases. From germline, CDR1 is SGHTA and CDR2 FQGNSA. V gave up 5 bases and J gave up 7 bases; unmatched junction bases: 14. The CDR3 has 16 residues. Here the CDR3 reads CASSLYRDSPRNEQFF. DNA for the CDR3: TGTGCCAGCAGCCTTTACCGGGACAGCCCCCGGAATGAGCAGTTCTTC.

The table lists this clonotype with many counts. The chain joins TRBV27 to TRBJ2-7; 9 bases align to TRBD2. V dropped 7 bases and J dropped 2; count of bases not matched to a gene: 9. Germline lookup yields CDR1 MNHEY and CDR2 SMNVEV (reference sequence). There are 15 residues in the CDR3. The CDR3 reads CASKVSGGSPYEQYF. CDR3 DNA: TGTGCCAGCAAAGTAAGCGGGGGGTCCCCCTACGAGCAGTACTTC.

The CDR3 loop reads CASSQGPQKQETQYF. In nucleotides, the CDR3 is TGTGCCAGCAGCCAAGGCCCCCAGAAACAAGAGACCCAGTACTTC. This chain links TRBV3-1 with TRBJ2-5; D not resolved. V gave up 1 base and J gave up 2 bases, with 11 bases separating them. The CDR3 covers 15 residues. CDR1 is LGHDT and CDR2 is YNNKEL in the germline V gene (reference sequence).

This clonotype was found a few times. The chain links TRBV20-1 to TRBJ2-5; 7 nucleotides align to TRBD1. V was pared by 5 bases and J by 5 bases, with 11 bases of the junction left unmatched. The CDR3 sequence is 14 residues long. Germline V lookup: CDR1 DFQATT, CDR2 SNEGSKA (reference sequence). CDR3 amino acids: CSAPNRGPWETQYF. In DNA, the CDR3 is TGCAGTGCTCCGAACAGGGGCCCTTGGGAGACCCAGTACTTC.

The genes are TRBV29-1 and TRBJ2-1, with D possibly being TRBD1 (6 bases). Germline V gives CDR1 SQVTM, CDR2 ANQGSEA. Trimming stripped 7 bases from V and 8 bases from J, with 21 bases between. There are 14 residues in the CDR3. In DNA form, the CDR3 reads TGCAGCGCCGTGAAGACAGGTTTCGACTATGAGCAGTTCTTC. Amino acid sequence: CSAVKTGFDYEQFF.

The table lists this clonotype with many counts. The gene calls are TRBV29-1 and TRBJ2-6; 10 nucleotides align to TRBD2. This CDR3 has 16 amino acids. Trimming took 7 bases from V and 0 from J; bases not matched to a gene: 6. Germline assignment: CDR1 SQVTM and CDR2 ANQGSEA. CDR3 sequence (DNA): TGCAGCGCCCTAGCGGGGGTTTACTCTGGGGCCAACGTCCTGACTTTC. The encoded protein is CSALAGVYSGANVLTF. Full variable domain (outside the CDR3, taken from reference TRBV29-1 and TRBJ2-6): SAVISQKPSRDICQRGTSLTIQCQVDSQVTMMFWYRQQPGQSLTLIATANQGSEATYESGFVIDKFPISRPNLTFSTLTVSNMSPEDSSIYLCSALAGVYSGANVLTFGAGSRLTVL.